This record looks at one TCR beta chain sequence and its context. This specimen comes from a study of blood T cell repertoires in COVID-19. Cohort 3 recovery required two negative PCRs, clearance, or symptom resolution. Original methodology: How many nucleated cells were present was estimated from reference gene primer amplification. TCRdb's table, derived via immunoSEQ multiplex PCR, lists solely in-frame clones and lacks some. That table furnishes V, J and clone size, whereas the DNA furnished D and trimming. Here the sample spans 200,000 to 300,000 clones, around 89% being singletons. The J segment lost 6 bases and the V segment lost 8 bases, leaving 4 bases of the junction unmatched. Germline CDR1 reads LNHDA; CDR2 reads SQIVND (reference sequence). CDR3 length: 12 amino acids.

This sequence joins TRBV19 and TRBJ1-5, with 7 nucleotides matching TRBD1. Sequencing input: PBMCs or T cells enriched from blood (not recorded which). The source is a woman aged 25 to 45 who had recovered from COVID-19. CDR3 loop: CASGTVFQPQHF. In DNA, the CDR3 is TGTGCCAGTGGGACAGTCTTTCAGCCCCAGCATTTT.